In its sample, the clone carrying this T cell receptor beta chain was seen a few times. The length of the CDR3 is 17 residues. V was trimmed by 3 bases and J by 0 bases, leaving 15 bases between them. Germline V gene data show CDR1 as KGHSH and CDR2 as LQKENI. The record originates from a study of PD-L1 blockade in urothelial cancer. About the research overall: The median number of T cells present in blood samples was about 140,000.

The time point is: pretreatment peripheral blood. Only in-frame clones appear in the TCRdb table, and some are missing; sequencing was by immunoSEQ multiplex PCR. The repertoire holds 50,000 or so clones, with approximately 81% as singletons. The sequence came from a man between 65 and 80 years old with urothelial cancer. The rearrangement joins TRBV18 to TRBJ2-4; no clear D gene. The sequenced sample was PBMCs, obtained around atezolizumab (anti-PD-L1) treatment. CDR3 sequence reads: CASSPGFDFLAKNIQYF. The CDR3 coding sequence is TGTGCCAGCTCACCCGGGTTTGATTTCCTAGCCAAAAACATTCAGTACTTC.